This paragraph reports one TCR beta chain. This sample is part of a study of glioma-infiltrating T cells. This CDR3 has 14 amino acids. The V end lost 8 bases, the J end lost 5 bases, and 18 bases lay between the germline ends. Using RNA template, CDR3s of TCR alpha and beta were amplified with iRepertoire arm-PCR. For one-step reverse transcription and amplification, about 90-400 ng of tissue mRNA or PBMC total RNA was used. TCRdb reanalysed the multiplex PCR reads using MiXCR and keeps one entry per CDR3 protein. The sample lists about 140,000 distinct CDR3 sequences, 35% to 50% occurring once. V is TRBV6-7 and J is TRBJ1-1, with D possibly being TRBD1 (6 bases). TRBV6-7 carries the ORF label, with uncertain function. The sequencing input was glioma tissue, nonneoplastic brain tissue, or PBMCs (not recorded which). The receptor's source is a human donor with low-grade glioma or glioblastoma, undergoing nonglioma brain surgery, or in good health (not recorded which). The CDR3 bases are TGTGCCAGCGCTACAGGGACGGGTCGAACTGAAGCTTTCTTT. This translates into CASATGTGRTEAFF.